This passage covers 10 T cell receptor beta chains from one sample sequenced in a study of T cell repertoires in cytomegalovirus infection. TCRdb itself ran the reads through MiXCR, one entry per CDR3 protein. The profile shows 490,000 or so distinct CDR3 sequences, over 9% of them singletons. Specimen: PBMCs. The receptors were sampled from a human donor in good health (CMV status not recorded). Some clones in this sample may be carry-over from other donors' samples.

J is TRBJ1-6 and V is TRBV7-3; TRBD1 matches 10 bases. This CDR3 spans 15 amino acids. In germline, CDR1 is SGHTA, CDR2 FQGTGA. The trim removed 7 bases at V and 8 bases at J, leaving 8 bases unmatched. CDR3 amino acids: CASNRGTGADSPLHF. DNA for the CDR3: TGTGCCAGCAATCGAGGGACAGGGGCAGATTCACCCCTCCACTTT.

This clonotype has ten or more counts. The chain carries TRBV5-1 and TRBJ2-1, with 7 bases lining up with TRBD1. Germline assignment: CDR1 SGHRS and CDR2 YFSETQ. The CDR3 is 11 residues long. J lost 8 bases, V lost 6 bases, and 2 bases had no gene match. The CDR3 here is CASKQGYEQFF. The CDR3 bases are TGCGCCAGCAAACAGGGGTATGAGCAGTTCTTC.

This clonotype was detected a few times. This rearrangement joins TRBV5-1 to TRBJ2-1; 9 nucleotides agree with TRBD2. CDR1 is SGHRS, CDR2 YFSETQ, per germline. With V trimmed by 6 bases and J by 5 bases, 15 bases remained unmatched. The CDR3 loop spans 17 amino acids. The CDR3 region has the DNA TGCGCCAGCACAAAGCGGGGGGCCGTCCCTACCAACAATGAGCAGTTCTTC. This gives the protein CASTKRGAVPTNNEQFF.

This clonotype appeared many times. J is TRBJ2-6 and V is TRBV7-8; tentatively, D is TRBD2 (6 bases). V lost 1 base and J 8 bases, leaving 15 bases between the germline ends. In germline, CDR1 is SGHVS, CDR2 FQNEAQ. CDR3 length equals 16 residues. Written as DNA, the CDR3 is TGTGCCAGCAGCTTAGTCCTAGCGCGGGGATCCAACGTCCTGACTTTC. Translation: CASSLVLARGSNVLTF. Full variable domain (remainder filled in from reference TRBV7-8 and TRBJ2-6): GAGVSQSPRYKVAKRGQDVALRCDPISGHVSLFWYQQALGQGPEFLTYFQNEAQLDKSGLPSDRFFAERPEGSVSTLKIQRTQQEDSAVYLCASSLVLARGSNVLTFGAGSRLTVL.

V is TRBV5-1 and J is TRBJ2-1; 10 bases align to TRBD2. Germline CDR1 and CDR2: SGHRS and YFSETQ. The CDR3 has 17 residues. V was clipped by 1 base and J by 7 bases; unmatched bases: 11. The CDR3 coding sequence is TGCGCCAGCAGCTTGTCGGCTAGCGGGGGATCTTATAATGAGCAGTTCTTC. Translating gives CASSLSASGGSYNEQFF.

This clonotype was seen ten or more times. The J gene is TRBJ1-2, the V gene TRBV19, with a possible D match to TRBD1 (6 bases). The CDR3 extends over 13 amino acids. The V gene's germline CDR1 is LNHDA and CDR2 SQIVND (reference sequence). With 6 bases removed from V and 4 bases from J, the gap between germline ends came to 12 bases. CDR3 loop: CASRNTGTYGYTF. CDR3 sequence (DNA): TGTGCCAGTAGGAATACAGGGACCTATGGCTACACCTTC.

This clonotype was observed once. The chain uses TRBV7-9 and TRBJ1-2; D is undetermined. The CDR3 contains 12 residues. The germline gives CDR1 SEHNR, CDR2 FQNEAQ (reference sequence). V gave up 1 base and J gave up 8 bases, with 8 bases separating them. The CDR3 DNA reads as TGTGCCAGCAGCTTAGGCCAGAGAGGCTACACCTTC. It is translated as CASSLGQRGYTF. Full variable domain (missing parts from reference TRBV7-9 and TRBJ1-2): DTGVSQNPRHKITKRGQNVTFRCDPISEHNRLYWYRQTLGQGPEFLTYFQNEAQLEKSRLLSDRFSAERPKGSFSTLEIQRTEQGDSAMYLCASSLGQRGYTFGSGTRLTVV.

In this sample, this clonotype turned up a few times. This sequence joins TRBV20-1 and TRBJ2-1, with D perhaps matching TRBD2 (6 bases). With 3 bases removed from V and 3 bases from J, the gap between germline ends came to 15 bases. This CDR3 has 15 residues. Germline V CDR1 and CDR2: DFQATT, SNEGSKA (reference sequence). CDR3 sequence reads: CSASNLAGIYNEQFF. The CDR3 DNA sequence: TGCAGTGCTAGCAATCTGGCGGGAATCTACAATGAGCAGTTCTTC.

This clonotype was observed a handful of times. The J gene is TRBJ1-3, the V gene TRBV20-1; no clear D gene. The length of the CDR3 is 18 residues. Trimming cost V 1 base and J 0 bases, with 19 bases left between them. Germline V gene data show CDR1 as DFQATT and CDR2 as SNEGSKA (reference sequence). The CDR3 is CSARGHNQGPSSGNTIYF. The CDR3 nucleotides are TGCAGTGCTAGAGGCCACAACCAAGGGCCGAGCTCTGGAAACACCATATATTTT.

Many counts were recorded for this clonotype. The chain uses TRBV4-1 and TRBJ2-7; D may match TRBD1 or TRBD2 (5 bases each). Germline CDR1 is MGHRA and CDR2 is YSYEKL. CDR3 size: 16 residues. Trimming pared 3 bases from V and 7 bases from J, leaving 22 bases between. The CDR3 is CASSHGTGYTILEQYF. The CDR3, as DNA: TGCGCCAGCAGCCACGGGACCGGATACACGATCCTTGAGCAGTACTTC.